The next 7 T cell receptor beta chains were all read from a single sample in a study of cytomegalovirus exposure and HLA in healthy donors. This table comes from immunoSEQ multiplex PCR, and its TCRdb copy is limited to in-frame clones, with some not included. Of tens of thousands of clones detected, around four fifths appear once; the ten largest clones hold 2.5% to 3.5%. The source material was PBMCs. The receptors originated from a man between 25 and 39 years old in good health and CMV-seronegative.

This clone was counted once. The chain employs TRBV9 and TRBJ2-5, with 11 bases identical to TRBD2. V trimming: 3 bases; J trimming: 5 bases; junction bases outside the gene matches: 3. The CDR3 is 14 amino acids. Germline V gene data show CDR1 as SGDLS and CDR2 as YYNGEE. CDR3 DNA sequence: TGTGCCAGCAGCGGACTAGCGGGATTGGAGACCCAGTACTTC. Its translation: CASSGLAGLETQYF.

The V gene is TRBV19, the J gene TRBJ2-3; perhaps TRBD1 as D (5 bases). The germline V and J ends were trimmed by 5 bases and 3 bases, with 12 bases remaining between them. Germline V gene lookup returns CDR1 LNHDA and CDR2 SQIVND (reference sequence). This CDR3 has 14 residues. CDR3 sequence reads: CASSSQVSTDTQYF. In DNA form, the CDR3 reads TGTGCCAGTAGTTCACAGGTGTCAACAGATACGCAGTATTTT.

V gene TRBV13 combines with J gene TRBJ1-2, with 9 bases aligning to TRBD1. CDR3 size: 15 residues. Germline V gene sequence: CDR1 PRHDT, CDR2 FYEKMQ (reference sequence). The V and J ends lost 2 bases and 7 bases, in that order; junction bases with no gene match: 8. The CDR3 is CASSLLGTGRLGYTF. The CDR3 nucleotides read TGTGCCAGCAGCTTATTGGGGACAGGGCGTCTTGGCTACACCTTC.

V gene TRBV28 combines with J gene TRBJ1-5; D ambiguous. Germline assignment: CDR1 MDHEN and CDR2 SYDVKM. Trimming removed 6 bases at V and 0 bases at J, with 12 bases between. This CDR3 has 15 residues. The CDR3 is CASSPGPDSNQPQHF. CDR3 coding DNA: TGTGCCAGCAGCCCAGGTCCGGATAGCAATCAGCCCCAGCATTTT.

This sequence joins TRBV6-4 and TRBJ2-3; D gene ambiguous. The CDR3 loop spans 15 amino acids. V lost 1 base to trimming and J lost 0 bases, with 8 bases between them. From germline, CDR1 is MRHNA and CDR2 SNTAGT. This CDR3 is CASSDWAASTDTQYF. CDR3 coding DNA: TGTGCCAGCAGTGACTGGGCAGCTAGCACAGATACGCAGTATTTT.

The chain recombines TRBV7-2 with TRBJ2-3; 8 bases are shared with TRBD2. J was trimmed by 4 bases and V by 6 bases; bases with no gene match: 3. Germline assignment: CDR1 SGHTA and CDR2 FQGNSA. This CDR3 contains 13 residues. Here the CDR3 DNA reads TGTGCCAGCAGAACACTAGCGGCAGATACGCAGTATTTT. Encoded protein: CASRTLAADTQYF.

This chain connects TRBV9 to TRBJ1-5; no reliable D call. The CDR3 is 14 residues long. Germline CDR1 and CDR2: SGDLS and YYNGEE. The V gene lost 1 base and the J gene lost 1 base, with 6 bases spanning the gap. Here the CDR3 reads CASSVSGSNQPQHF. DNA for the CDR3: TGTGCCAGCAGCGTATCGGGGAGCAATCAGCCCCAGCATTTT.